This TCR beta chain stems from a study of blood T cell repertoires in COVID-19. Using immunoSEQ multiplex PCR, the repertoire was profiled, and TCRdb retains in-frame clones only, with some absent. The sample contains a few hundred thousand clones, around 84% of which appear only once. CDR1 and CDR2 from the germline V gene are LNHDA and SQIVND (reference sequence). V dropped 5 bases and J dropped 3 bases, with 11 bases sitting between them. The CDR3 spans 14 residues. The rearrangement links TRBV19 to TRBJ2-1, with D perhaps TRBD2 (6 bases). Sequenced sample: peripheral blood. The TCR was taken from a woman under 30 with acute or convalescent COVID-19. The CDR3 nucleotides are TGTGCCAGTAGTCTGGGGGGTGACTACAATGAGCAGTTCTTC. It specifies CASSLGGDYNEQFF.